This section outlines one T cell receptor (beta chain) sequence together with its context. Antigen specificity is unknown. This entry is derived from a study of graft-versus-host responses after intestinal transplantation. Looking at the study overall: Anti-thymocyte globulin served as induction for all recipients, who then took tacrolimus and steroids for about three years.

The trim removed 5 bases at V and 4 bases at J, leaving 9 bases unmatched. Germline CDR1 reads MNHEY; CDR2 reads SMNVEV (reference sequence). This CDR3 has 17 residues. General study points: Peak circulating GvH clone levels tracked with early post-transplant HvG declines. Allografts carried high graft-versus-host to host-versus-graft clonal ratios in patients having graft-donor T cell macrochimerism. GvH clones turned up in recipient marrow; some had shown up first in ileum or blood.

Produced via immunoSEQ multiplex PCR; TCRdb's table is partial and in-frame only. The sample holds about 82,000 clones, roughly 90% seen once. The chain employs TRBV27 and TRBJ2-3; 13 nucleotides agree with TRBD2. This receptor was taken from a human donor who was the organ donor for an intestinal transplant. Here the sequenced sample was unstimulated CD4+ T cells sorted from spleen or lymph node cells, taken before transplant. The CDR3 coding sequence is TGTGCCAGCAGTACTAGCGGGAGGGCCTTTAGGGCAGATACGCAGTATTTT. Amino acids: CASSTSGRAFRADTQYF.